This T cell receptor beta chain was identified during a study of cytomegalovirus exposure and HLA in healthy donors. Study-wide results and caveats: Most of the CMV-associated TCR beta chains (in a later analysis) appeared to be HLA-restricted.

Concerning this clone itself: The antigen remains unidentified.

PCR employed 60 Vbeta and 13 Jbeta primers. Method: immunoSEQ multiplex PCR; TCRdb's copy keeps in-frame clones and lacks some. This sample has tens of thousands of clones, with roughly 78% found just once. This CDR3 spans 14 amino acids. Germline CDR1 is ENHRY and CDR2 is SYGVKD. Deletions cut 6 bases from V and 0 bases from J, with 8 bases between. The chain recombines TRBV10-3 with TRBJ1-4; D possibly corresponds to TRBD1 (6 bases). Sequencing used PBMCs. The receptor was derived from a man aged 40-49 years in good health and CMV-seronegative. The CDR3 is CAIRDSTTNEKLFF. The CDR3, as DNA: TGTGCCATCAGGGACAGCACAACTAATGAAAAACTGTTTTTT.